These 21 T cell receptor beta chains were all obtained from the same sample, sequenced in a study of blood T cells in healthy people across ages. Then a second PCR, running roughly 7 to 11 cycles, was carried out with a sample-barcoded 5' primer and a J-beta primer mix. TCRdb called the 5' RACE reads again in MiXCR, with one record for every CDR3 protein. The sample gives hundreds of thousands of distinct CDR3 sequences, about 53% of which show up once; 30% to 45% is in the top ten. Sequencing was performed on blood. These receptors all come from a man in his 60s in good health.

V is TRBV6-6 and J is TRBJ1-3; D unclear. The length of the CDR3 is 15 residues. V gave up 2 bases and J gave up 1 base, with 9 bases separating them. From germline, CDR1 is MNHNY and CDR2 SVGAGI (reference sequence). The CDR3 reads CASSYPGYSGNTIYF. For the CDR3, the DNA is TGTGCCAGCAGTTACCCAGGTTATTCTGGAAACACCATATATTTT.

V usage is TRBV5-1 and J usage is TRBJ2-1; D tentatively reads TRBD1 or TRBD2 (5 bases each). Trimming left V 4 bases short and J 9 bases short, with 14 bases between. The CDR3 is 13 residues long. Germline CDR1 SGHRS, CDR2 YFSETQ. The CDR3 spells CASSRIPGTEQFF. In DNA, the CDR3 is TGCGCCAGCAGCCGTATTCCAGGGACTGAGCAGTTCTTC.

As DNA, the CDR3 is TGTGCCAGCAGACCTAGGACAGGGAAGAACACCTTC. Protein sequence: CASRPRTGKNTF. V usage is TRBV6-5 and J usage is TRBJ1-2; 8 bases are a match to TRBD1. CDR3 size: 12 residues. CDR1 and CDR2 from the germline V gene are MNHEY and SVGAGI. With 6 bases clipped from V and 12 bases from J, the junction kept 9 bases outside the gene matches.

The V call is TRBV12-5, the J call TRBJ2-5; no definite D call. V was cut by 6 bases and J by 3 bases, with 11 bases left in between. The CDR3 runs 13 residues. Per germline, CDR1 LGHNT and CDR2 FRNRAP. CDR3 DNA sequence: TGTGCTAGTGGAACTGGGCAGGAAGAGACCCAGTACTTC. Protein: CASGTGQEETQYF.

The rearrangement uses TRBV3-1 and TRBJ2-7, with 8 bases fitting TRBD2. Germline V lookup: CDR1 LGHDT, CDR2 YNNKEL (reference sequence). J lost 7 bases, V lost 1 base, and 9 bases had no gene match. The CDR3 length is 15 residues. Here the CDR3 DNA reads TGTGCCAGCAGCCAAGGAGGACTTAGCGGGGATGAGCAGTACTTC. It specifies CASSQGGLSGDEQYF.

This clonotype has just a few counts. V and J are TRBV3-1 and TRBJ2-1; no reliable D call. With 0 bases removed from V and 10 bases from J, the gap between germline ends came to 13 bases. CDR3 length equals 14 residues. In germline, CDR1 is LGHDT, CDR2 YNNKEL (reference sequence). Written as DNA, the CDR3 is TGTGCCAGCAGCCAAGAAGGAGTCGCGAGGGAGCAGTTCTTC. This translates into CASSQEGVAREQFF.

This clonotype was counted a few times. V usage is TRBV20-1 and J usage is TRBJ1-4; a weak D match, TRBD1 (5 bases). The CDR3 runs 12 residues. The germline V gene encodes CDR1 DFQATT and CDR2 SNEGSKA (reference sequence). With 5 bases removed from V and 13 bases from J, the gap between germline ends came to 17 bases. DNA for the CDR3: TGCAGTGCTCAACCGGGGCCCTGGGGACTGTTTTTT. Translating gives CSAQPGPWGLFF.

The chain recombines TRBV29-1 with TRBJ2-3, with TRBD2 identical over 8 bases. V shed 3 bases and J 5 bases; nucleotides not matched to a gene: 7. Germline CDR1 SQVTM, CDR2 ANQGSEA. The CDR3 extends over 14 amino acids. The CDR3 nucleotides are TGCAGCGTTGAGCGGGGGGCCCAGGGAGATACGCAGTATTTT. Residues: CSVERGAQGDTQYF.

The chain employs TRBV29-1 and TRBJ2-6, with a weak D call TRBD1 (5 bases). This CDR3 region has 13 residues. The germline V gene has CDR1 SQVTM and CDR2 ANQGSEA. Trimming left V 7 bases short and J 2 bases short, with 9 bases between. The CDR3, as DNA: TGCAGCGCAGGACAACCTGGGGCCAACGTCCTGACTTTC. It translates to CSAGQPGANVLTF.

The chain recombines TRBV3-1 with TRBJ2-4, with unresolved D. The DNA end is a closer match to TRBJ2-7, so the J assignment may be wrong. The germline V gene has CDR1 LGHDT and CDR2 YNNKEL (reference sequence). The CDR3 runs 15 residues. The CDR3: CASSQVGLVPYEQYF. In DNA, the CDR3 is TGTGCCAGCAGCCAAGTTGGGCTAGTCCCCTACGAGCAGTACTTC.

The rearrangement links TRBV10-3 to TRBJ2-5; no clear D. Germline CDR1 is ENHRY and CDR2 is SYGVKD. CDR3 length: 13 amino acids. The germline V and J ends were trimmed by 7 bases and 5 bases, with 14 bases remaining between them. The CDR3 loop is CAINPGIGETQYF. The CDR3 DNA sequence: TGTGCCATCAACCCCGGAATTGGGGAGACCCAGTACTTC.

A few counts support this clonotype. The CDR3 protein is CASSLALGVREQFF. The CDR3 DNA follows: TGCGCCAGCAGCTTGGCCTTGGGGGTCCGTGAGCAGTTCTTC. The V gene is TRBV5-1, the J gene TRBJ2-1, with D perhaps matching TRBD1 or TRBD2 (5 bases each). The CDR3 contains 14 residues. V lost 0 bases, J lost 9 bases, and 13 bases lay in between. CDR1 SGHRS and CDR2 YFSETQ come from the germline V gene.

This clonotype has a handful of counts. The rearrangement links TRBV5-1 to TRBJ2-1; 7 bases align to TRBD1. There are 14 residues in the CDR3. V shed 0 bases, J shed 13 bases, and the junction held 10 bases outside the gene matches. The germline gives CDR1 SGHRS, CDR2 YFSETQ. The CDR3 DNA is TGCGCCAGCAGCTTGGGAGGGGACAGCGACACTCAGTTCTTC. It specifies CASSLGGDSDTQFF.

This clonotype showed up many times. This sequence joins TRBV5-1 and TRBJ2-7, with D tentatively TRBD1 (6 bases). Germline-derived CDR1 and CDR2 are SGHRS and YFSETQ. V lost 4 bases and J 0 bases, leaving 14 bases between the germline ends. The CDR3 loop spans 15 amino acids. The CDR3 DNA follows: TGCGCCAGCAGCCCGCGGCAGGGGAGCTCCTACGAGCAGTACTTC. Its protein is CASSPRQGSSYEQYF.

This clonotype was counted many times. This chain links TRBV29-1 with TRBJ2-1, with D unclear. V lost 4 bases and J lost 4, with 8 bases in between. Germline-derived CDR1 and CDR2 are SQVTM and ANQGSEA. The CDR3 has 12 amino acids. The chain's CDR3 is CSVGKGYNEQFF. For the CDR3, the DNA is TGCAGCGTTGGGAAAGGTTACAATGAGCAGTTCTTC.

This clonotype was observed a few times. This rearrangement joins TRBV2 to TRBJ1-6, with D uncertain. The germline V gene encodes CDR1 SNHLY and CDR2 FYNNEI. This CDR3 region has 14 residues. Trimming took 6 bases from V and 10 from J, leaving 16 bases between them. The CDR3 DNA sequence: TGTGCCAGCAGCAGCAGATCGGTTGAATCACCCCTCCACTTT. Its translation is CASSSRSVESPLHF.

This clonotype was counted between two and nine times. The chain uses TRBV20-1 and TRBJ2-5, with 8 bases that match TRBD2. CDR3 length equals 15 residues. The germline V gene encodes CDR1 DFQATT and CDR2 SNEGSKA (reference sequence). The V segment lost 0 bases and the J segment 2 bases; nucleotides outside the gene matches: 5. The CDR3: CSARESGGVQETQYF. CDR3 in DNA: TGCAGTGCTAGAGAAAGCGGGGGAGTACAAGAGACCCAGTACTTC.

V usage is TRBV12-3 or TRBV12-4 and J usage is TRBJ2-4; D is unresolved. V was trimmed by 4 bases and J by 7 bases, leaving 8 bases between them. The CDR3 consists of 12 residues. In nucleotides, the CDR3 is TGTGCCAGCAGTTCCCTCTCGAACATTCAGTACTTC. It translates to CASSSLSNIQYF.

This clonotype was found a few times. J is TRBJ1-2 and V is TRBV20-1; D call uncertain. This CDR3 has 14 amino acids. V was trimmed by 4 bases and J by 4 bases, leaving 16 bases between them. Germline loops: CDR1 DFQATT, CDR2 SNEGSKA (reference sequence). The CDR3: CSATLQSPIYGYTF. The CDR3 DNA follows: TGCAGTGCTACCCTACAGTCTCCTATCTATGGCTACACCTTC.

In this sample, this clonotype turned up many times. The CDR3 loop reads CSARPPRDRVGEQYF. The CDR3 DNA sequence: TGCAGTGCTAGACCGCCTCGGGACAGGGTAGGCGAGCAGTACTTC. This sequence joins TRBV20-1 and TRBJ2-7, with 9 bases identical to TRBD1. The CDR3 totals 15 residues. Germline CDR1 is DFQATT and CDR2 is SNEGSKA (reference sequence). The J segment lost 6 bases and the V segment lost 2 bases, leaving 11 bases of the junction unmatched.

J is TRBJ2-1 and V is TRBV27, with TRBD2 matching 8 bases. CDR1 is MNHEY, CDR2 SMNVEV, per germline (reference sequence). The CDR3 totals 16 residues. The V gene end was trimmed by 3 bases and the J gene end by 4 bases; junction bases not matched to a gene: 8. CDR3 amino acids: CASSFGGVGIYNEQFF. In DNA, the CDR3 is TGTGCCAGCAGTTTCGGGGGGGTGGGAATTTACAATGAGCAGTTCTTC.